This TCR beta chain comes out of a study of monozygotic twins with inflammatory bowel disease. TCRalpha and TCRbeta cDNA went through nested PCRs of roughly 15 and 9 cycles, two in total. TCRdb re-called the 5' RACE reads and catalogs CDR3 proteins one per entry, DNA excluded. The sample has around 370,000 distinct CDR3 sequences, and its top ten clones hold 2% to 3%. This CDR3 is 15 amino acids long. Germline-derived CDR1 and CDR2 are MRHNA and SNTAGT. From whole blood, total RNA was isolated without any sorting of T cells. In regard to this clonotype: The target antigen is unknown.

General study results and limits: Relative clonotype sharing with others was diminished in IBD patients versus healthy twins, particularly with disease activity.

The chain employs TRBV6-4 and TRBJ2-3; checking the TCRdb D call of TRBD1 is not possible without DNA. The sample consisted of blood. This sequence was found in a human donor with ulcerative colitis or Crohn's disease, or a healthy co-twin of an affected twin (not recorded which). This chain's CDR3 is CASSDGTGSTDTQYF.